This T cell receptor beta chain is from a study of blood T cell repertoires in COVID-19. Whole-study context: Both acute and convalescent COVID-19 samples were obtained from the United States, Italy and Spain. T cells, B-cell-depleted T cells, or PBMCs supplied cDNA or gDNA.

Germline CDR1 SGHRS, CDR2 YFSETQ. The CDR3 extends over 15 amino acids. Trimming took 4 bases from V and 5 from J; bases not matched to a gene: 9. This clone has only one observation. Repertoires were generated with immunoSEQ multiplex PCR, while TCRdb's copy carries only in-frame clones and drops some. The sample carries about 39,000 clones, approximately 90% recorded once. V gene TRBV5-1 combines with J gene TRBJ2-5, with 9 bases fitting TRBD1. Sequencing was performed on peripheral blood. This clonotype was obtained from a man aged 50 to 59 with active COVID-19. CDR3 nucleotide sequence: TGCGCCAGCAGCGGTACAGGGGGCGGCGGGGAGACCCAGTACTTC. Translated, it gives CASSGTGGGGETQYF.